This TCR beta chain stems from a study of Graves' ophthalmopathy and Graves' hyperthyroidism. RNA transcripts provided the template for amplifying TCR beta CDR3 regions. Investigators did first-round RT-PCR with HTBI primers, then second-round multiplex PCR. Each CDR3 protein gets one entry after TCRdb re-called the multiplex PCR reads with MiXCR. There are over a million distinct CDR3 sequences in the sample; about two fifths occur only once, and around 10% lies in the top ten. Hyperthyroidism patients, aged 18 to 65, were newly diagnosed, under 2 months' duration. Germline CDR1 reads SNHLY; CDR2 reads FYNNEI. The CDR3 runs 16 residues. The V gene lost 6 bases and the J gene lost 1 base, with 18 bases spanning the gap. Study-level findings and limits: Appearing in blood as well were most expanded thyroid clonotypes above 0.001 frequency. This model predicted ophthalmopathy progression (sensitivity about 67%, specificity 72.22%).

The sample holds many counts of this clonotype. Its cognate antigen is unknown. The sequence derives from an adult man with Graves' hyperthyroidism. This chain joins TRBV2 and TRBJ1-1, with D possibly matching TRBD1 (6 bases). The sample taken for sequencing was peripheral blood or thyroid tissue (not recorded which). This CDR3 is CASSKGHGTKNTEAFF. CDR3 sequence (DNA): TGTGCCAGCAGCAAAGGTCATGGGACAAAGAACACTGAAGCTTTCTTT.